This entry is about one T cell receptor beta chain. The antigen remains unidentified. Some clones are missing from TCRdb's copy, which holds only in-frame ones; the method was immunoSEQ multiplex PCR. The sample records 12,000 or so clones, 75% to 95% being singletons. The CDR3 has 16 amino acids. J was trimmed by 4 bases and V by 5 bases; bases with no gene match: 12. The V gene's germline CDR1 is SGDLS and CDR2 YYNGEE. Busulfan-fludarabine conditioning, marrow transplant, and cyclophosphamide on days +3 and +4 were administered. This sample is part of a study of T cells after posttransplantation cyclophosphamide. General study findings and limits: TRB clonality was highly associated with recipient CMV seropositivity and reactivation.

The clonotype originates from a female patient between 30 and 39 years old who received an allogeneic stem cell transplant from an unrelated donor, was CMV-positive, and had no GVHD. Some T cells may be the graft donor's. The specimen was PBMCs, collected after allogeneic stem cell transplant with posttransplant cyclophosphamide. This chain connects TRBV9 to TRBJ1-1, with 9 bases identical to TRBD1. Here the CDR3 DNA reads TGTGCCAGCAGTCCCCCGGGACAGGGATCTTTCACTGAAGCTTTCTTT. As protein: CASSPPGQGSFTEAFF.